This TCR beta chain stems from a study of shared clonotypes between healthy human individuals. As to this clone: Its matching antigen is unknown.

Germline assignment: CDR1 LGHNT and CDR2 FRNRAP. This CDR3 is 15 amino acids long. V lost 4 bases and J lost 5; bases outside the gene matches: 6. This table comes from immunoSEQ multiplex PCR, and its TCRdb copy is limited to in-frame clones, with some not included. In the table there are roughly 2.6 million clones, around 90% of which are singletons. Study-level points and caveats: Generally, naive subsets (rather than memory subsets) showed larger estimated richness. A reduction in generation probabilities was seen for non-shared clonotypes relative to those shared by all four donors. In having few donors, the study represented limited genetic and exposure-history diversity. Large sequencing depth failed to make sorted-subset sequencing complete, rarefaction showed.

The receptor's source is a man younger than 30 in good health. The chain joins TRBV12-5 to TRBJ1-2, with 11 bases fitting TRBD1. The sequencing input was naive CD4+ T cells sorted from blood. Subset: CD45RA+ positively selected. Written as DNA, the CDR3 is TGTGCTAGTGGTTCAGGACAGGGGGCATTTTATGGCTACACCTTC. Its translation is CASGSGQGAFYGYTF.